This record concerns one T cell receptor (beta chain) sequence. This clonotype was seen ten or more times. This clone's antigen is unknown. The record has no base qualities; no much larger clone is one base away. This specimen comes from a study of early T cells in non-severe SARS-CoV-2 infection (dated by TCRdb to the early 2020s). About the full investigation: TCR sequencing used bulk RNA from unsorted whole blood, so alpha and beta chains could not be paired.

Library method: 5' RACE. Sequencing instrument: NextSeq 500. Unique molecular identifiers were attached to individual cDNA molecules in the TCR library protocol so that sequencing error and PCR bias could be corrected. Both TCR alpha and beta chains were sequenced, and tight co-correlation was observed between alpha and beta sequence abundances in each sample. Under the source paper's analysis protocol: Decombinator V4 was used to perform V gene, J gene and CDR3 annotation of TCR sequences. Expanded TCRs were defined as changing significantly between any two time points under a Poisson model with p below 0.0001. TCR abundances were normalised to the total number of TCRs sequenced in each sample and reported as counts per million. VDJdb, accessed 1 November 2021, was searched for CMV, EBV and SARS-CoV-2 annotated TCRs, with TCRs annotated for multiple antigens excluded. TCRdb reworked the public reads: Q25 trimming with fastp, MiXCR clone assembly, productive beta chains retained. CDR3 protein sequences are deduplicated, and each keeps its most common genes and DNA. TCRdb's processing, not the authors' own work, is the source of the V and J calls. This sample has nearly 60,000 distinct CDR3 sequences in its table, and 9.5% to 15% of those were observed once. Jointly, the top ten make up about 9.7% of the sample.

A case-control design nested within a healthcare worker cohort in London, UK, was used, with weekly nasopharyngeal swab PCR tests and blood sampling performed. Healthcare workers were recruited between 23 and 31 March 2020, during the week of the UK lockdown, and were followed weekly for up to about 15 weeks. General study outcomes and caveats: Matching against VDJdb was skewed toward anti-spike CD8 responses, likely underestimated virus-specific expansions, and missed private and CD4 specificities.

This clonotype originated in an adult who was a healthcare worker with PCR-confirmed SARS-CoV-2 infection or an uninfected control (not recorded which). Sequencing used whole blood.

The nucleotide sequence reads as follows: TGTGCCAGCAGTGAAAGGAGCACAGATACGCAGTATTTT. This gives the protein CASSERSTDTQYF. The sequence links TRBV2 to TRBJ2-3; the D gene assignment is ambiguous. Including the terminal cysteine and phenylalanine, the CDR3 comprises 13 residues. Just the 39-base CDR3 DNA is kept, in frame starting at base 1. CDR1 and CDR2 (SNHLY, FYNNEI) derive from the germline V gene. Deletion took 2 bases off V and 0 bases off J, with a span of 3 bases between the germline ends.